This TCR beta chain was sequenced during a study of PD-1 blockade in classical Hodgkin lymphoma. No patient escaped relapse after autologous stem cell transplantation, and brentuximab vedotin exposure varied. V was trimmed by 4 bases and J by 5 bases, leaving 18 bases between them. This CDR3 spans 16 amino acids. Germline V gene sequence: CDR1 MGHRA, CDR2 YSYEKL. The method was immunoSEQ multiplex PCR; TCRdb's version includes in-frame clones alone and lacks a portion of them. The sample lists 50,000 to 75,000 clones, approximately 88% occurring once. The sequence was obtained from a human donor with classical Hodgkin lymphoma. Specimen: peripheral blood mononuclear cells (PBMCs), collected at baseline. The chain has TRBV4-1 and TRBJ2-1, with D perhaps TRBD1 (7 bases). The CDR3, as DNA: TGCGCCAGCAGCCGGGGGGCGGGACAGACGAACAATGAGCAGTTCTTC. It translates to CASSRGAGQTNNEQFF.